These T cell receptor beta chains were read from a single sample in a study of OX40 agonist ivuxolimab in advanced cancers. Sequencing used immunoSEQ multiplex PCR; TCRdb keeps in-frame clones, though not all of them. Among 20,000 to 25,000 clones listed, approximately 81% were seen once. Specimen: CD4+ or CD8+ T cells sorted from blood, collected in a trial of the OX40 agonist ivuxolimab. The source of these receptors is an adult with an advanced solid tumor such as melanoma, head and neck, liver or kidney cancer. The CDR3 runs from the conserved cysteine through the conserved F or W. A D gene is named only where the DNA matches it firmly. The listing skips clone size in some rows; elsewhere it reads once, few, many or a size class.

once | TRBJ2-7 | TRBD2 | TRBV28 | CASSPRTSGFYEQYF | TGTGCCAGCAGTCCCCGGACTAGCGGGTTCTACGAGCAGTACTTC
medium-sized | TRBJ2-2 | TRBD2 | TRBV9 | CASSSPGGRYLTGELFF | TGTGCCAGCAGCTCCCCGGGAGGCAGGTACCTCACCGGGGAGCTGTTTTTT
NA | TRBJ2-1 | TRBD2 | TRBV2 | CASLGLLYNEQFF | TGTGCCAGCCTGGGACTACTTTACAATGAGCAGTTCTTC
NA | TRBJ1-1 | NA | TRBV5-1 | CASSLGRSGVTEAFF | TGCGCCAGCAGCTTGGGTCGTTCGGGAGTAACTGAAGCTTTCTTT
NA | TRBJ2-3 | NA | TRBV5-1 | CASSFADTQYF | TGCGCCAGCAGCTTCGCAGATACGCAGTATTTT
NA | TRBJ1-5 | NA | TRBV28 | CASSLGQGYQPQHF | TGTGCCAGCAGTTTAGGGCAGGGGTACCAGCCCCAGCATTTT
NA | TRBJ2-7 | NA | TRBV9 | CASSSGGYHEQYF | TGTGCCAGCAGCTCCGGAGGGTACCACGAGCAGTACTTC
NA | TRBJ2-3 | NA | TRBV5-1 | CASSLAGDTQYF | TGCGCCAGCAGCTTGGCAGGAGATACGCAGTATTTT
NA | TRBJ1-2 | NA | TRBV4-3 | CASSQATGTFSYGYTF | TGCGCCAGCAGCCAAGCAACCGGGACTTTTAGCTATGGCTACACCTTC
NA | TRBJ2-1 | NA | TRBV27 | CASSLLGGTLNEQFF | TGTGCCAGCAGTTTATTGGGGGGTACCCTCAATGAGCAGTTCTTC
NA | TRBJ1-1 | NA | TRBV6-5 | CASSYGVQGSTEAFF | TGTGCCAGCAGTTACGGCGTACAGGGATCCACTGAAGCTTTCTTT
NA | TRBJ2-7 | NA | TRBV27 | CASRDLLRADEQYF | TGTGCCAGCAGAGACTTACTGCGGGCGGACGAGCAGTACTTC
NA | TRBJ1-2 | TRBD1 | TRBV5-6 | CASSRGDRLHIGYTF | TGTGCCAGCAGCCGCGGGGACAGGCTTCACATAGGCTACACCTTC
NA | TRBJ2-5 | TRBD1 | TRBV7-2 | CASNRGGIQETQYF | TGTGCCAGCAACAGGGGCGGAATCCAAGAGACCCAGTACTTC
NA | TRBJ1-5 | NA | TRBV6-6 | CASSSTRHNQPQHF | TGTGCCAGCAGTTCGACACGACACAATCAGCCCCAGCATTTT
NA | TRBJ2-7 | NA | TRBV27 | CASSLDQNLYEQYF | TGTGCCAGCAGTTTAGATCAGAATCTCTACGAGCAGTACTTC
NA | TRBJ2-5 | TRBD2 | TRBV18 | CASSPPSGGLQETQYF | TGTGCCAGCTCACCACCTAGCGGGGGGCTTCAAGAGACCCAGTACTTC
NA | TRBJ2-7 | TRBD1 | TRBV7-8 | CASTWGQGTEQYF | TGTGCCAGCACTTGGGGACAGGGGACCGAGCAGTACTTC
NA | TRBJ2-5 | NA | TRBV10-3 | CAISAARVEGQETQYF | TGTGCCATCAGTGCCGCCCGGGTAGAGGGGCAAGAGACCCAGTACTTC
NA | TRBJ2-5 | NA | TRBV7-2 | CASSRAGEETQYF | TGTGCCAGCAGCAGGGCAGGGGAAGAGACCCAGTACTTC
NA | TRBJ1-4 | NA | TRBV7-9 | CASSFDDEKLFF | TGTGCCAGCAGCTTTGATGACGAAAAACTGTTTTTT
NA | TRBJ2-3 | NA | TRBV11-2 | CASSLASASAADTQYF | TGTGCCAGCAGCTTAGCGTCGGCTAGCGCGGCAGATACGCAGTATTTT
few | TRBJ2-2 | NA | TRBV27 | CASSGNTGELFF | TGTGCCAGCAGTGGGAACACCGGGGAGCTGTTTTTT
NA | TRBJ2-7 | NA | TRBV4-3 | CASSQDSSYEQYF | TGCGCCAGCAGCCAAGACAGCTCCTACGAGCAGTACTTC
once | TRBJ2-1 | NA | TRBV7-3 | CASSPNGGQTYNEQFF | TGTGCCAGCAGCCCAAATGGCGGACAGACATACAATGAGCAGTTCTTC
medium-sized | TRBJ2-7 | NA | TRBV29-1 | CSVEDYRSYEQYF | TGCAGCGTTGAAGATTACCGTTCGTACGAGCAGTACTTC
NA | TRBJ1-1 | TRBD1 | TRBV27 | CASSLGQMNTEAFF | TGTGCCAGCAGTTTGGGACAGATGAACACTGAAGCTTTCTTT
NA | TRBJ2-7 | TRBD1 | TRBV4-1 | CASSQAGGWYEQYF | TGCGCCAGCAGCCAAGCAGGGGGCTGGTACGAGCAGTACTTC
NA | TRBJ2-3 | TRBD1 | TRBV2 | CASSSRQGSTDTQYF | TGTGCCAGCAGTAGTCGACAGGGGAGCACAGATACGCAGTATTTT